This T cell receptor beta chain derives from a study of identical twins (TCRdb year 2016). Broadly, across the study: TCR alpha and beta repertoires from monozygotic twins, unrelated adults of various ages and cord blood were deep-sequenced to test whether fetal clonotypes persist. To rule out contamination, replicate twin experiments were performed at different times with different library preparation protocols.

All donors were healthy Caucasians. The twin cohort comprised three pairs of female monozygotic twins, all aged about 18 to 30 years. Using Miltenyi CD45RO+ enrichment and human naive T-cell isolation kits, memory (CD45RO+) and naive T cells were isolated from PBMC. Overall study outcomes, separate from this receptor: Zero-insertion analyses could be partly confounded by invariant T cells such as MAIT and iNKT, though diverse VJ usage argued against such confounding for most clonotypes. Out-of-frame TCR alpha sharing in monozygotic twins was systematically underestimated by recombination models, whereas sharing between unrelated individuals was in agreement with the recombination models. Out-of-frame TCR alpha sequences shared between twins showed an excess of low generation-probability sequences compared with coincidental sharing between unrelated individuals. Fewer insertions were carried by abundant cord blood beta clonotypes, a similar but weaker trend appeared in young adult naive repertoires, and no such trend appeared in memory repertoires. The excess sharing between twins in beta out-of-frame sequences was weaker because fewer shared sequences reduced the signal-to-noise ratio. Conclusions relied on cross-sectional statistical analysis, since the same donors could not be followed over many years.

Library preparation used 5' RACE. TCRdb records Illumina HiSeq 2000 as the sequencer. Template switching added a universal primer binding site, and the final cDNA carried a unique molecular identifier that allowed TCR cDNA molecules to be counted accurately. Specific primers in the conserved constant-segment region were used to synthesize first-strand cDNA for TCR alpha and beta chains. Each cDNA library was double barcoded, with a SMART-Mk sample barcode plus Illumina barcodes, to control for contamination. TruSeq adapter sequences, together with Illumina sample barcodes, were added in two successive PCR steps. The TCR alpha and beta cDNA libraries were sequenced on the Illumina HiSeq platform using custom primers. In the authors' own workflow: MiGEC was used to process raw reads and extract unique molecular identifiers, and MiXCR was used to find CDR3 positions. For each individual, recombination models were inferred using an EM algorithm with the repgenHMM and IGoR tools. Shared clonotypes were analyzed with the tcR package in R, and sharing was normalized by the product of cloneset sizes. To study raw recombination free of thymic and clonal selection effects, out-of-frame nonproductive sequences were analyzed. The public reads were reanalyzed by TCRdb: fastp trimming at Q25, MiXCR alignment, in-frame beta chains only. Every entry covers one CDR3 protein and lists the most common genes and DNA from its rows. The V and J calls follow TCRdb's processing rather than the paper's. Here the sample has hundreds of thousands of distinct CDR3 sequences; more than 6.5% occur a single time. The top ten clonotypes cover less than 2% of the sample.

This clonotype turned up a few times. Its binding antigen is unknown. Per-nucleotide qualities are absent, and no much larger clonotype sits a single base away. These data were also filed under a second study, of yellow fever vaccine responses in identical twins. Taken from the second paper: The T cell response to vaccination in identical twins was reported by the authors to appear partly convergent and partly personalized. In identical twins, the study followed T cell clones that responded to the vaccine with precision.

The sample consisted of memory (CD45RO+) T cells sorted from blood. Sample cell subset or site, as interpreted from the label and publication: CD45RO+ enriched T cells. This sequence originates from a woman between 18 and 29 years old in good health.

Here the CDR3 is given as CASSFSRRGYSNQPQHF. The nucleotide sequence is given as TGTGCCAGCAGTTTTAGCCGACGGGGTTATAGCAATCAGCCCCAGCATTTT. The V and J segments used are TRBV28 and TRBJ1-5; the D gene remains uncertain. V loses 3 bases of germline sequence and J loses 0 bases, and the interval between the two ends is 15 bases. Its CDR3 holds 17 amino acids, cysteine through phenylalanine. Of all the DNA, just the CDR3 is kept, 51 bases in frame from base 1. CDR1 and CDR2, per the germline V gene, are MDHEN and SYDVKM.